This T cell receptor (beta chain) is from a study (dated by TCRdb to the mid-2010s). Regarding the complete study: The study tested whether tumor-infiltrating Tregs in breast cancer are recruited from blood Tregs or converted in situ from other CD4+ T cell subsets. Results the study describes overall, beyond this receptor: The TCR alpha and beta sequences of tumor-infiltrating Tregs showed the greatest overlap with tumor naive CD4+ T cells, followed by blood naive CD4+ T cells. Tumor memory CD4+ T cell TCR gene usage was found to cluster with blood and lymph node memory CD4+ cells and with lymph node naive CD4+ cells. The validation in the larger cohort was limited to a single TCR beta V-J rearrangement instead of whole repertoires.

Full-length TCR variable regions were amplified by 5' RACE PCR using constant-region reverse primers, and then by semi-nested PCR using Nested Universal Primer A. The ReliaPrep RNA Cell Miniprep System was used to extract total RNA, which was then reverse transcribed into 5'RACE-ready cDNA with the SMARTer RACE 5'/3' Kit. Full-length TCR alpha and beta libraries were barcoded with multiplex adaptors and sequenced on an Illumina MiSeq. The paper's processing steps were these. For each of nine subset-tissue groups, sequencing data from the five patients were pooled, and the groups were compared by unsupervised clustering of TCR gene usage. The Morisita-Horn index, with shared sequences weighted by their contribution to each repertoire, was used to calculate repertoire similarity. Using fastp trimming at Q25 and MiXCR clonotype assembly, TCRdb reanalyzed the public sequencing data and kept in-frame beta chains. Each CDR3 protein gets just one entry, which takes the most common genes and DNA from the rows behind it. For this entry, the V and J calls and clone size follow TCRdb and not the study's own pipeline. Present in this sample are tens of thousands of distinct CDR3 sequences, roughly a quarter of which were seen just once. The top ten clonotypes cover 3.2% of the sample.

This clonotype showed up many times. It lacks a known antigen. Base qualities are not recorded, but no much larger clone differs from it by a single base. The Miltenyi Naive CD4+ T Cell Isolation kit was used to purify naive CD4+ T cells, and CD25 microbeads were used to remove Tregs. Tregs, naive and memory CD4+ T cells from tumor, blood and ipsilateral draining lymph nodes of about five breast cancer patients underwent full-length TCR alpha and beta sequencing. Tumor tissue, along with lymph nodes from ipsilateral axillary dissection, was perfused with PBS, minced, and then digested using collagenase I and hyaluronidase. A purity exceeding 90% was confirmed by FACS for the sorted cell populations. CDR1 and CDR2 are drawn from the germline V gene: SGHVS, FQNEAQ. The trim is 3 bases for V and 0 bases for J, with a gap of 1 base between the germline ends. Its CDR3 holds 12 amino acids, cysteine through phenylalanine. The CDR3 DNA has 36 bases and is translated from base 1.

Sequenced sample: tumor-infiltrating naive CD4+ T cells sorted from the breast tumor. What the cell subset or site label conveys for this sample: naive CD4+ T cells, CD4+CD45RA+CD25-. The V and J segments used are TRBV7-8 and TRBJ2-3; the D gene assignment is ambiguous. The source of this sequence is a female donor with breast cancer. The CDR3 loop reads CASSFSTDTQYF. At the DNA level, the sequence is TGTGCCAGCAGCTTCAGCACAGATACGCAGTATTTT.